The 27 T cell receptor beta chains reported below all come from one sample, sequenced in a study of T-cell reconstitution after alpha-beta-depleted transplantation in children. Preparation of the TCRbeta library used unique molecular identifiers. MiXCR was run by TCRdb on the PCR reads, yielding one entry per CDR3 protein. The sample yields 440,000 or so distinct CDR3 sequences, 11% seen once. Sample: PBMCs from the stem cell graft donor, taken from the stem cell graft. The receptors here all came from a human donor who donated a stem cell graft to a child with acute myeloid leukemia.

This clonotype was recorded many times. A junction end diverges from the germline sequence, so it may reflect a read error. The CDR3 nucleotides are TGTGCTAGCAGCACCGGGACTAGCGGGGAGACCCAGTACTTC. This sequence encodes CASSTGTSGETQYF. The gene calls are TRBV7-7 and TRBJ2-5; TRBD2 matches at 12 bases. Germline-derived CDR1 and CDR2 are SSHAT and FNYEAQ (reference sequence). The CDR3 sequence is 14 residues long.

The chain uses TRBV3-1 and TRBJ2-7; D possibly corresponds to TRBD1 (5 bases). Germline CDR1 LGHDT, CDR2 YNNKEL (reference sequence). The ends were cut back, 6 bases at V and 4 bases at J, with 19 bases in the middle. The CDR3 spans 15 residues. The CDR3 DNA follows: TGTGCCAGCAGACGACAGAACGATGATTGGTACGAGCAGTACTTC. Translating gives CASRRQNDDWYEQYF.

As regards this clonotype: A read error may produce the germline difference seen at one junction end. The DNA of the CDR3 is TGTGCCAGCAGCTTGTCACAGACGAACACCGGGGAGCTGTTTTTT. Translation: CASSLSQTNTGELFF. The V call is TRBV5-1, the J call TRBJ2-2; D ambiguous. Germline V CDR1 and CDR2: SGHRS, YFSETQ. The CDR3 covers 15 residues.

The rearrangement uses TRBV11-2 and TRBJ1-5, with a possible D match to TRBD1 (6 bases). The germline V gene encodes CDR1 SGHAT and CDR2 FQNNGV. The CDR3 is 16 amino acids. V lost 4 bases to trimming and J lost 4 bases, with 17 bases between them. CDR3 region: CASSSHPGAGNQPQHF. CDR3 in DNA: TGTGCCAGCAGCTCCCACCCGGGGGCAGGGAATCAGCCCCAGCATTTT. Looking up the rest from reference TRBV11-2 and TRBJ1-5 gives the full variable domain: EAGVAQSPRYKIIEKRQSVAFWCNPISGHATLYWYQQILGQGPKLLIQFQNNGVVDDSQLPKDRFSAERLKGVDSTLKIQPAKLEDSAVYLCASSSHPGAGNQPQHFGDGTRLSIL.

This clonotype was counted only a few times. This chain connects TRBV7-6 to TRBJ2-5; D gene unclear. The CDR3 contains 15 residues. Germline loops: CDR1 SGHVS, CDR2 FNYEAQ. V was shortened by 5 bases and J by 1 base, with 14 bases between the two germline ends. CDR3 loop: CASSPRVKTQETQYF. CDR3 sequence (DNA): TGTGCCAGCAGCCCACGGGTAAAGACCCAAGAGACCCAGTACTTC.

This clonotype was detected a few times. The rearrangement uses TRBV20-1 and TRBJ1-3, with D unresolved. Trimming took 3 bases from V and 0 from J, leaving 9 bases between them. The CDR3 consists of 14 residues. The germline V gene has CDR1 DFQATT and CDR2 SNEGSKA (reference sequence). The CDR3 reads CSASPPYSGNTIYF. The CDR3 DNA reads TGCAGTGCTAGCCCGCCTTACTCTGGAAACACCATATATTTT.

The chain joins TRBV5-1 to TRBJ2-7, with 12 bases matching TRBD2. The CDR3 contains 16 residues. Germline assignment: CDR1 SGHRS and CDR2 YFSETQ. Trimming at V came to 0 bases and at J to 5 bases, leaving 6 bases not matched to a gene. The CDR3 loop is CASSLAETSGGHEQYF. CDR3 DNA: TGCGCCAGCAGCTTGGCGGAGACTAGCGGGGGCCACGAGCAGTACTTC. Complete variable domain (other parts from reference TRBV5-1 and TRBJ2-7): KAGVTQTPRYLIKTRGQQVTLSCSPISGHRSVSWYQQTPGQGLQFLFEYFSETQRNKGNFPGRFSGRQFSNSRSEMNVSTLELGDSALYLCASSLAETSGGHEQYFGPGTRLTVT.

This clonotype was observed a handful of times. The DNA for the CDR3 is TGTGCCAGCAGTTTGTATTCGTGGGGGCAGCCCACTGAAGCTTTCTTT. This translates into CASSLYSWGQPTEAFF. The chain uses TRBV12-3 or TRBV12-4 and TRBJ1-1; tentatively, D is TRBD1 (6 bases). V gave up 3 bases and J gave up 4 bases, with 18 bases separating them. The CDR3 loop spans 16 amino acids.

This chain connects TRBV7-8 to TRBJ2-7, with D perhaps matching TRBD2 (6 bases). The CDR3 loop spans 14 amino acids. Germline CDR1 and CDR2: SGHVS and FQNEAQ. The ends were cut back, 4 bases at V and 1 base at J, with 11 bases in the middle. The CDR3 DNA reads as TGTGCCAGCAGCTCCTGGGGGGAATCCTACGAGCAGTACGTC. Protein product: CASSSWGESYEQYV.

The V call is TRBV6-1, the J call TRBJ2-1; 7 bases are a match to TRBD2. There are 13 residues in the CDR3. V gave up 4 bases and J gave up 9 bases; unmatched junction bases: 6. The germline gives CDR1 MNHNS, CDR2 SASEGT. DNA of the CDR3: TGTGCCAGCAGTGTCCAGGGAGGGCGTGAGCAGTTCTTC. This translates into CASSVQGGREQFF.

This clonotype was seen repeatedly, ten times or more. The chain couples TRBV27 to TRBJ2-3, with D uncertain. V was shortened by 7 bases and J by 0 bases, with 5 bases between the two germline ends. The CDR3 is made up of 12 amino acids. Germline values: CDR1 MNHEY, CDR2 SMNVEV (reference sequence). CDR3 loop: CASTGSTDTQYF. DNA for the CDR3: TGTGCCAGCACAGGTAGCACAGATACGCAGTATTTT.

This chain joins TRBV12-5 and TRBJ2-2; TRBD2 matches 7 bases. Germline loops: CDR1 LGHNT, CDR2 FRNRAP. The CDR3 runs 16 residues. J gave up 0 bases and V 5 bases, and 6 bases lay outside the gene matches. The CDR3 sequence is CASGPVGGANTGELFF. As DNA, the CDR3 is TGTGCTAGTGGTCCGGTTGGGGGGGCGAACACCGGGGAGCTGTTTTTT.

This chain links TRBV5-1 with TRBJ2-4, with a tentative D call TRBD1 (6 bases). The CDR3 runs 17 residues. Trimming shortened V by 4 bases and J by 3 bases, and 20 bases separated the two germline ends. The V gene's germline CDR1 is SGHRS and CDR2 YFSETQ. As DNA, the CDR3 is TGCGCCAGCAGCACATCTACAGGGTTGGTGGACAAAAACATTCAGTACTTC. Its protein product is CASSTSTGLVDKNIQYF.

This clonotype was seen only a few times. The CDR3 DNA reads as TGCGCCAGCAGCTTGGGAGGGACTACTTCGAACACCGGGGAGCTGTTTTTT. It encodes CASSLGGTTSNTGELFF. This chain links TRBV5-1 with TRBJ2-2, with TRBD2 identical over 7 bases. This CDR3 region has 17 residues. Germline V gene data show CDR1 as SGHRS and CDR2 as YFSETQ. V lost 0 bases to trimming and J lost 0 bases; unmatched junction nucleotides: 5. The variable domain in full, with the rest retrieved from reference TRBV5-1 and TRBJ2-2, is KAGVTQTPRYLIKTRGQQVTLSCSPISGHRSVSWYQQTPGQGLQFLFEYFSETQRNKGNFPGRFSGRQFSNSRSEMNVSTLELGDSALYLCASSLGGTTSNTGELFFGEGSRLTVL.

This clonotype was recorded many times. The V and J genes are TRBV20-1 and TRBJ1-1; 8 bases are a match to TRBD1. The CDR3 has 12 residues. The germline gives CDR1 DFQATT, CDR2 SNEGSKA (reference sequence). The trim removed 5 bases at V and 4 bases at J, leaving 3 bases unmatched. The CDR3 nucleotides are TGCAGTGCTGCAACAGGGGGCACTGAAGCTTTCTTT. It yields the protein CSAATGGTEAFF.

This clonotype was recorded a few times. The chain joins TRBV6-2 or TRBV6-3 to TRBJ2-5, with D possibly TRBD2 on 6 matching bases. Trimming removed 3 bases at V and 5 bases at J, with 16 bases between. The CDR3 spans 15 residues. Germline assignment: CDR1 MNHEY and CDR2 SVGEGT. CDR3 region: CASSYWGERRETQYF. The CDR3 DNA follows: TGTGCCAGCAGTTATTGGGGGGAGCGGCGGGAGACCCAGTACTTC.

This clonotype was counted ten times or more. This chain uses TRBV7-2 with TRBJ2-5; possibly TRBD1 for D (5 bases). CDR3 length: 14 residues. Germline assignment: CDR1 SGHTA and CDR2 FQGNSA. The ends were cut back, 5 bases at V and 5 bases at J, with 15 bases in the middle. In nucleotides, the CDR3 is TGTGCCAGCAGCCCTCCGACAGCGCGGGAGACCCAGTACTTC. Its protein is CASSPPTARETQYF.

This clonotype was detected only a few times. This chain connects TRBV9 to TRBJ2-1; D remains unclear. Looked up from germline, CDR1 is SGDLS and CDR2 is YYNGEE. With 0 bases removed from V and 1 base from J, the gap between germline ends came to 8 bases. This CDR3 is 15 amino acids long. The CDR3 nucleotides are TGTGCCAGCAGCGTAGCTGGGCTGTCCTACAATGAGCAGTTCTTC. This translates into CASSVAGLSYNEQFF.

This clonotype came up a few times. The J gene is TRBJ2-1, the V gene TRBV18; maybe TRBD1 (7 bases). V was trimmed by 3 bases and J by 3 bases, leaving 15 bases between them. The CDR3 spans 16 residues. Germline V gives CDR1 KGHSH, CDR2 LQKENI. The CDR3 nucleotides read TGTGCCAGCTCACCGGAGGGGGCTCTTGTCTACAATGAGCAGTTCTTC. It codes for CASSPEGALVYNEQFF.

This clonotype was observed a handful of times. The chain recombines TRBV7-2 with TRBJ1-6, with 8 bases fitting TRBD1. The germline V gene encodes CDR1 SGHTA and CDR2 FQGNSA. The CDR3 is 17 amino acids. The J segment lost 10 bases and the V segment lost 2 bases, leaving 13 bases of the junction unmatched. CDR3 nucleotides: TGTGCCAGCAGCTTAAGGCCCCTAACAGGGGGAGGCTCACCCCTCCACTTT. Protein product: CASSLRPLTGGGSPLHF.

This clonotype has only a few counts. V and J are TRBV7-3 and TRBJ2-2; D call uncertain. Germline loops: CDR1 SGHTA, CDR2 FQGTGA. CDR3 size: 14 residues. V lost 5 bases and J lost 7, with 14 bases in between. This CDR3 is CASSLQSPGGELFF. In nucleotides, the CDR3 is TGTGCCAGCAGCCTACAGAGCCCGGGCGGGGAGCTGTTTTTT.

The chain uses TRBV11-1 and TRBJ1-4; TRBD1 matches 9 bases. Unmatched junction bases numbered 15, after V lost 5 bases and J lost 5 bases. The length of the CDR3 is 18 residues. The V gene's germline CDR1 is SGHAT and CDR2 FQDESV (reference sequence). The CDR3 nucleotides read TGTGCCAGCAGCCCGGGACAGGGTGCCACTGCCTTCAATGAAAAACTGTTTTTT. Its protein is CASSPGQGATAFNEKLFF.

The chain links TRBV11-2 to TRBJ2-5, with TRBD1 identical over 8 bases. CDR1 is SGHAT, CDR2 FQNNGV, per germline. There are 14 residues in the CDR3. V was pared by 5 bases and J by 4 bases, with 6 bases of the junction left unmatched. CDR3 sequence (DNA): TGTGCCAGCAGCGGACAGGGAGGCGGAGAGACCCAGTACTTC. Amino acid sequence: CASSGQGGGETQYF.

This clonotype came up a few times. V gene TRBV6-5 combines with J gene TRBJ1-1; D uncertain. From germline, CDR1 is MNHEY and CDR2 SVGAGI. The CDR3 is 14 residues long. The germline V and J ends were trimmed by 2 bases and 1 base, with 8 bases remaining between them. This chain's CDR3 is CASSYRAGNTEAFF. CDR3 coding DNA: TGTGCCAGCAGTTACCGGGCAGGGAACACTGAAGCTTTCTTT.

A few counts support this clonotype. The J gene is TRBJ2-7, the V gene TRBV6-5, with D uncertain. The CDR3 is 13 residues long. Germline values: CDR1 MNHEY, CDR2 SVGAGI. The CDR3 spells CASSDSSGVLAYV. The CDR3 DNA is TGTGCCAGCAGTGACTCGTCCGGTGTCCTGGCATACGTC.

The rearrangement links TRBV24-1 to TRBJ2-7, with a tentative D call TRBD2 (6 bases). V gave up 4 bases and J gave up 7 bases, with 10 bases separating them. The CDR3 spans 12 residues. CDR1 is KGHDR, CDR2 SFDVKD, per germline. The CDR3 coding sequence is TGTGCCACCAGTGACCGGGCGGGAGAGCAGTACTTC. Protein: CATSDRAGEQYF.

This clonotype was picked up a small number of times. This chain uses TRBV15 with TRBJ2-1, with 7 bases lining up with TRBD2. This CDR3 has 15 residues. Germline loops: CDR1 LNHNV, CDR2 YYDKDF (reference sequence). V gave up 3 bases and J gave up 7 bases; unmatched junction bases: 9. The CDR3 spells CATSRDASGMNEQFF. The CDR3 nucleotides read TGTGCCACCAGCAGGGACGCCAGCGGGATGAATGAGCAGTTCTTC.